This TCR beta chain was sequenced for a study of T cells in Graves' hyperthyroidism and ophthalmopathy. RNA transcripts were the template for amplifying TCR beta CDR3 regions. The TCR CDR3 was amplified in a first-round RT-PCR using the HTBI primer set. TCRdb processed the multiplex PCR reads anew with MiXCR; each CDR3 protein has one entry. This table holds approximately 530,000 distinct CDR3 sequences, approximately 15% found once. Germline values: CDR1 SNHLY, CDR2 FYNNEI. With 8 bases clipped from V and 4 bases from J, the junction kept 9 bases outside the gene matches. The CDR3 runs to 15 residues.

The chain uses TRBV2 and TRBJ2-5, with 11 bases lining up with TRBD2. The sequencing sample was made of blood. The source is a woman under 30 with Graves' hyperthyroidism. The CDR3 is CASSWLAGGGETQYF. The CDR3, as DNA: TGTGCCAGCTCCTGGCTAGCGGGAGGAGGAGAGACCCAGTACTTC.